This T cell receptor beta chain was recovered during a study of patients and donors after allogeneic stem cell transplantation. TCRdb used MiXCR to reprocess the RT-PCR reads, holding one entry per CDR3 protein. The table records about a million distinct CDR3 sequences, roughly 17% of them present only once. The CDR3 runs 17 residues. Germline lookup yields CDR1 SGHRS and CDR2 YFSETQ. The germline V and J ends were trimmed by 0 bases and 0 bases, with 10 bases remaining between them. In this sample, this clonotype turned up once. The J gene is TRBJ1-6, the V gene TRBV5-1; D ambiguous. Sequenced input: blood, either unsorted or a sorted T cell fraction (not recorded which). The sequence was collected from a human donor who was either an allogeneic HSCT recipient or a stem cell or donor lymphocyte infusion donor (not recorded which). It is not recorded whose cells these are; they may come from a transplant donor. The CDR3 is CASSLGRSRSYNSPLHF. The CDR3, as DNA: TGCGCCAGCAGCTTGGGTCGGAGCCGCTCCTATAATTCACCCCTCCACTTT. The complete variable domain, with remaining parts taken from reference TRBV5-1 and TRBJ1-6, reads KAGVTQTPRYLIKTRGQQVTLSCSPISGHRSVSWYQQTPGQGLQFLFEYFSETQRNKGNFPGRFSGRQFSNSRSEMNVSTLELGDSALYLCASSLGRSRSYNSPLHFGNGTRLTVT.